This TCR beta chain was sequenced for a study of T cells expressing NK-cell markers. TCRdb reprocessed the 5' RACE reads; each CDR3 protein has one entry and no DNA is given. Its clone listing holds hundreds of thousands of distinct CDR3 sequences. The length of the CDR3 is 13 residues. The sequencing input was blood T cells: a sorted CD56 or NKG2C T cell subset, CD4+ or CD8+ T cells, or bulk PBMC T cells (not recorded which). The sequence was obtained from a man between 18 and 29 years old in good health. The gene calls are TRBV12-3 or TRBV12-4 and TRBJ2-2. CDR3 sequence: CASSFIVSRELFF.